The rows below give T cell receptor beta chains drawn from one sample of a study of T cells in Graves' hyperthyroidism and ophthalmopathy. TCRdb processed the multiplex PCR reads anew with MiXCR; each CDR3 protein has one entry. Among hundreds of thousands of distinct CDR3 sequences listed, about 12% were seen once. The sequencing sample was made of blood. These receptors were obtained from a woman aged 18-29 years with Graves' hyperthyroidism. The CDR3 runs from the conserved cysteine through the conserved F or W. The D gene is left open where the match is weak. Clone size is stated in some rows and not others, as once, few, many or a class when expanded.

D gene	V gene	clone size	J gene	CDR3 protein	CDR3 DNA
NA	TRBV7-2	NA	TRBJ2-2	CASSTRNFDFAGELFF	TGTGCCAGCAGCACCCGAAACTTCGACTTTGCCGGGGAGCTGTTTTTT
TRBD2	TRBV20-1	many	TRBJ2-7	CSAALAGDPYEQYF	TGCAGTGCCGCTTTAGCGGGAGATCCATACGAGCAGTACTTC
TRBD1	TRBV30	NA	TRBJ2-7	CAWSVTGGYEQYF	TGTGCCTGGAGTGTTACAGGGGGGTACGAGCAGTACTTC
TRBD1	TRBV12-3/TRBV12-4	many	TRBJ1-5	CASSYRLPGQGMSNQPQHF	TGTGCCAGCAGTTACCGACTCCCGGGACAGGGAATGAGCAATCAGCCCCAGCATTTT
NA	TRBV6-2/TRBV6-3	many	TRBJ1-5	CASSPQSTRTFLYSNQPQHF	TGTGCCAGCAGTCCACAATCGACCCGAACTTTTCTTTATAGCAATCAGCCCCAGCATTTT
TRBD2	TRBV19	NA	TRBJ2-4	CASKWTSSGKNIQYF	TGTGCCAGTAAATGGACTAGCTCGGGCAAAAACATTCAGTACTTC
TRBD1	TRBV3-1	NA	TRBJ2-4	CASSQRPGQGETLAKNIQYF	TGTGCCAGCAGCCAAAGACCGGGACAGGGGGAAACCTTAGCCAAAAACATTCAGTACTTC
NA	TRBV6-5	many	TRBJ1-1	CASSYYNTEAFF	TGTGCCAGCAGTTACTATAACACTGAAGCTTTCTTT
TRBD2	TRBV11-2	many	TRBJ2-2	CASSLALAGRTGELFF	TGTGCCAGCAGCTTAGCTCTAGCGGGGCGGACCGGGGAGCTGTTTTTT
TRBD1	TRBV6-1	few	TRBJ2-1	CASTRQGEKDEQFF	TGTGCCAGCACCCGACAGGGGGAGAAGGATGAGCAGTTCTTC
TRBD1	TRBV10-3	few	TRBJ1-2	CAISDQGVRGYTF	TGTGCCATCAGTGACCAGGGGGTAAGGGGCTACACCTTC
TRBD1	TRBV28	NA	TRBJ1-2	CASSLYPGGFSYGYTF	TGTGCCAGCAGCCTATATCCAGGGGGCTTTTCCTATGGCTACACCTTC
NA	TRBV6-1	few	TRBJ1-5	CASTDLNRDLKPQHF	TGTGCCAGCACCGATTTGAACAGGGATCTCAAGCCCCAGCATTTT
TRBD1	TRBV27	many	TRBJ1-1	CASRTGGVGEAFF	TGTGCCAGCAGGACAGGGGGCGTCGGTGAAGCTTTCTTT
NA	TRBV28	many	TRBJ2-2	CASSLPGFKGGTGELFF	TGTGCCAGCAGTTTACCTGGTTTTAAAGGGGGCACCGGGGAGCTGTTTTTT
NA	TRBV29-1	many	TRBJ2-2	CSASTGDTGELFF	TGCAGCGCCTCGACTGGGGACACCGGGGAGCTGTTTTTT
TRBD2	TRBV5-5	many	TRBJ2-3	CASSLLRGLAGGISTDTQYF	TGTGCCAGCAGCTTATTGAGGGGACTAGCGGGAGGGATTAGCACAGATACGCAGTATTTT
NA	TRBV25-1	few	TRBJ2-1	CASSDPGGLINEQFF	TGTGCCAGCAGTGACCCAGGCGGACTAATAAATGAGCAGTTCTTC
TRBD1	TRBV12-3/TRBV12-4	many	TRBJ2-1	CASTQDGTGRYNEQFF	TGTGCCAGCACCCAAGACGGGACAGGGCGATACAATGAGCAGTTCTTC
NA	TRBV9	many	TRBJ2-1	CASSVAPNTAKSSYNEQFF	TGTGCCAGCAGCGTAGCCCCAAACACAGCGAAGAGCTCCTACAATGAGCAGTTCTTC
TRBD2	TRBV7-6	many	TRBJ2-7	CASSPSLAGEQYF	TGTGCCAGCAGCCCATCCCTAGCGGGTGAGCAGTACTTC
NA	TRBV6-2/TRBV6-3	many	TRBJ2-3	CASNPELPSTDTQYF	TGTGCCAGCAACCCAGAGCTTCCTAGCACAGATACGCAGTATTTT
TRBD1	TRBV11-1	many	TRBJ1-1	CASSLGTGREAFF	TGTGCCAGCAGCTTAGGGACAGGGCGTGAAGCTTTCTTT
TRBD2	TRBV19	NA	TRBJ2-7	CASSIHLGLAGESYEQYF	TGTGCCAGTAGTATCCACTTGGGACTAGCGGGAGAGTCCTACGAGCAGTACTTC
TRBD2	TRBV20-1	NA	TRBJ2-3	CSVRTSGRANTQYF	TGCAGTGTCCGGACTAGCGGGAGGGCTAATACGCAGTATTTT
NA	TRBV10-3	many	TRBJ1-1	CAISESWGETEAFF	TGTGCCATCAGTGAGTCGTGGGGAGAGACTGAAGCTTTCTTT
TRBD1	TRBV7-9	many	TRBJ2-1	CATQGAGYNEQFF	TGTGCCACGCAGGGGGCGGGTTACAATGAGCAGTTCTTC
NA	TRBV6-2/TRBV6-3	many	TRBJ2-1	CASKWGHPYNEQFF	TGTGCCAGCAAGTGGGGACACCCCTACAATGAGCAGTTCTTC
TRBD1	TRBV7-8	many	TRBJ2-1	CASSLRDRVVNEQFF	TGTGCCAGCAGCCTCCGGGACAGGGTTGTCAATGAGCAGTTCTTC
TRBD1	TRBV6-2/TRBV6-3	many	TRBJ2-1	CASSYSGGDRGPHNEQFF	TGTGCCAGCAGTTACTCTGGCGGAGATAGGGGGCCCCACAATGAGCAGTTCTTC
NA	TRBV25-1	NA	TRBJ2-1	CASSTREPFQLFSYNEQFF	TGTGCCAGCAGTACGCGGGAACCGTTCCAACTATTCTCCTACAATGAGCAGTTCTTC
TRBD2	TRBV6-5	NA	TRBJ2-7	CASSYSAGGVPYEQYF	TGTGCCAGCAGTTACTCGGCGGGAGGGGTCCCCTACGAGCAGTACTTC
NA	TRBV28	many	TRBJ1-4	CASSLVQERGGEKLFF	TGTGCCAGCAGTTTAGTCCAGGAGCGGGGGGGTGAAAAACTGTTTTTT
NA	TRBV28	few	TRBJ1-2	CASSSSHNGYTF	TGTGCCAGCAGTTCTAGTCATAACGGCTACACCTTC
TRBD2	TRBV18	many	TRBJ2-1	CASSPRTSTSGDNNEQFF	TGTGCCAGCTCCCCCCGAACCTCGACTAGCGGAGACAACAATGAGCAGTTCTTC
NA	TRBV5-1	many	TRBJ1-1	CASSFGNPNTEAFF	TGCGCCAGCAGCTTTGGAAACCCTAACACTGAAGCTTTCTTT
NA	TRBV6-2/TRBV6-3	many	TRBJ2-7	CASGTTGPPYEQYF	TGTGCCAGCGGGACGACAGGACCACCCTACGAGCAGTACTTC
NA	TRBV20-1	many	TRBJ2-3	CSASGWRIDTQYF	TGCAGTGCTAGCGGGTGGCGTATAGATACGCAGTATTTT